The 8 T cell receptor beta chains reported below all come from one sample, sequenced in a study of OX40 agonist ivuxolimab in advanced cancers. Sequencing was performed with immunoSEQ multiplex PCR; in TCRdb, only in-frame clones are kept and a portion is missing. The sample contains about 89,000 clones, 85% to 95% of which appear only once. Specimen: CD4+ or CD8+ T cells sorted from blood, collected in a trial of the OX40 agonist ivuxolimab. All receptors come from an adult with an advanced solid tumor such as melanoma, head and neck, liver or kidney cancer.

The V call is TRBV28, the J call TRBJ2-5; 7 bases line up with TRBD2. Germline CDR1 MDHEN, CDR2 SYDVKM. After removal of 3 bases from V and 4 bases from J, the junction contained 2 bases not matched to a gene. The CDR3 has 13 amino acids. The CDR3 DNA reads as TGTGCCAGCAGTTTGGGGGGGTTAGAGACCCAGTACTTC. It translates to CASSLGGLETQYF. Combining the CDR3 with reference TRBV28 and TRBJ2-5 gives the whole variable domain DVKVTQSSRYLVKRTGEKVFLECVQDMDHENMFWYRQDPGLGLRLIYFSYDVKMKEKGDIPEGYSVSREKKERFSLILESASTNQTSMYLCASSLGGLETQYFGPGTRLLVL.

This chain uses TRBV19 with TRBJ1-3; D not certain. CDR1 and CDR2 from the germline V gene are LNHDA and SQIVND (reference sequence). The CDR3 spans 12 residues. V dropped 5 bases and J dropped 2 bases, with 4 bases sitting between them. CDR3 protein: CASSAAGNTIYF. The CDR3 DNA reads TGTGCCAGTAGTGCTGCTGGAAACACCATATATTTT.

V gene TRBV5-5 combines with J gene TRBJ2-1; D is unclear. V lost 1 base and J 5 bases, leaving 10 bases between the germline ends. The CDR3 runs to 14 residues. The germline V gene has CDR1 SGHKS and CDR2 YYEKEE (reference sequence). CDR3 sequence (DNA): TGTGCCAGCAGCTTGAGAGTCGTTGACAATGAGCAGTTCTTC. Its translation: CASSLRVVDNEQFF.

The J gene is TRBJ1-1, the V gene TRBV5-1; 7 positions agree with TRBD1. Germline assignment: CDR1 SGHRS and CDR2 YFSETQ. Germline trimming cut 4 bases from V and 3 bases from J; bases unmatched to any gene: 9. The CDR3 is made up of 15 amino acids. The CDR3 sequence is CASSPDRADDTEAFF. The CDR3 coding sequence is TGCGCCAGCAGCCCCGACAGGGCGGATGACACTGAAGCTTTCTTT.

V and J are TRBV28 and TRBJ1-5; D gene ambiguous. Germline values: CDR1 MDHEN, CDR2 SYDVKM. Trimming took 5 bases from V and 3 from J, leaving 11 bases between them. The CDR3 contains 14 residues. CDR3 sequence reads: CASSRDGVNQPQHF. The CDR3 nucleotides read TGTGCCAGCAGTAGAGACGGTGTCAATCAGCCCCAGCATTTT.

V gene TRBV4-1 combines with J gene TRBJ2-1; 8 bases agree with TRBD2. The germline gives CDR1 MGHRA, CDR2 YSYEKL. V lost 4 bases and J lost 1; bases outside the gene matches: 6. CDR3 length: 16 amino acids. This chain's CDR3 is CASSLSSGSSYNEQFF. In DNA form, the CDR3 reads TGCGCCAGCAGCCTAAGCAGCGGGAGTTCCTACAATGAGCAGTTCTTC.

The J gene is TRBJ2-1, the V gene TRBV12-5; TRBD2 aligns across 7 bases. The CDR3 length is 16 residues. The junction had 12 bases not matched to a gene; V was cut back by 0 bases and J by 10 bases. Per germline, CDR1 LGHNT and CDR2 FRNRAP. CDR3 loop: CASGLVRFSGRNEQFF. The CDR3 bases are TGTGCTAGTGGTTTGGTACGGTTTAGCGGGCGTAACGAGCAGTTCTTC.

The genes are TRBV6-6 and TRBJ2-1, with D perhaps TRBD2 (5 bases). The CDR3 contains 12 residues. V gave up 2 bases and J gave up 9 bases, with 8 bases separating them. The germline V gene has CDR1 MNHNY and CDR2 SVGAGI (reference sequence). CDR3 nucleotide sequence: TGTGCCAGCAGTTACGCCGGGATTGAGCAGTTCTTC. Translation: CASSYAGIEQFF.